Sequencing of this T cell receptor (beta chain) was carried out in a study of spatial heterogeneity in lung cancer. For the study at large: Beta-chain sequences were consistently detected more often than alpha-chain sequences. Overall study findings and caveats: Expanded tumor TCRs that were ubiquitous appeared in blood more at resection than follow-up.

This clonotype was found many times. What it binds is unknown. Each TCR cDNA molecule bore a unique molecular identifier. Each CDR3 protein is one row after TCRdb ran MiXCR on the 5' RACE reads. Of some 21,000 distinct CDR3 sequences detected, 3% to 4% appear once; the ten largest clones hold less than 35%. The time point denotes: sample taken at primary tumor resection. Sequencing covered unsorted whole RNA taken from tumor, nontumor lung or frozen PBMC. Germline V gene data show CDR1 as LNHDA and CDR2 as SQIVND (reference sequence). The V gene end was trimmed by 6 bases and the J gene end by 4 bases; junction bases not matched to a gene: 4. The CDR3 totals 14 residues.

The source is a female donor with early-stage non-small cell lung cancer. The chain couples TRBV19 to TRBJ2-2; 8 nucleotides line up with TRBD2. This sample comprised PBMCs, obtained at surgery. The CDR3 DNA is TGTGCCAGTAGCGGGACTAGTTTCACCGGGGAGCTGTTTTTT. Protein product: CASSGTSFTGELFF.